Sequencing of this T cell receptor (beta chain) was carried out in a study of cytomegalovirus exposure and HLA in healthy donors (TCRdb year 2017). For the study in its entirety: An earlier analysis of some 500 of the donors reported about 250 Gb of sequence data and 100 million to 130 million unique TCR beta sequences from 150 million to 200 million T cells. Roughly 300 gigabases of sequencing data and tens of millions of unique TCR sequences made up an early release that covered nearly 650 HLA-typed donors. Among the approximately 420 genotyped donors, approximately 76% belonged to the genetic ancestry cluster associated with self-reported Caucasian donors. The study aimed to test whether cataloging public T cell receptors could reveal signatures of past pathogen exposure. The study used immunosequencing to profile the T cell repertoires of several hundred subjects and linked those repertoires to cytomegalovirus serostatus. In addition to the first cohort of 666 subjects, a separate validation cohort of 120 different subjects was used. The study combined high-throughput TCR immunosequencing, statistical association of individual TCRs with disease status, and machine learning to predict cytomegalovirus infection status. To study patterns of TCR occurrence, a later analysis re-analyzed previously published TCR beta repertoires from 650 to 750 donors and added high-resolution HLA genotyping. Rather than using new phenotypic data, the later analysis identified candidate immune exposures from TCR beta sequences and from how often those sequences occurred across donors. An earlier analysis of fewer than 750 of the donors used high-throughput TCR beta sequencing to judge whether each TCR beta V gene segment behaved as functional or pseudogenic. Donor age, sex, ethnicity and CMV serostatus were compiled together with the repertoire data. A later genetic analysis took genome-wide SNP genotypes for about 55% of the roughly 700 donors and used that subset as a discovery cohort. All discovery cohort repertoires had been generated using a single sequencing platform. HLA typing covered class I and class II loci at four-digit resolution. Typing coverage varied by locus: roughly 620-630 donors for A, B, C, DRB1 and DQB1; approximately 520 for DQA1; some 610 for DPA1; roughly 470 for DPB1. About five DR-DQ haplotypes were treated as single units for association and clustering because of strong linkage in the cohort. Across about 370 genotyped donors of the cohort, an average of roughly 250,000 unique TCR beta nucleotide sequences per donor were sequenced, and roughly a sixth of those sequences were non-productive.

In total, 600 or so healthy bone marrow donors made up the cohort. All cohort members were sampled while nominally healthy, although unrecorded immune exposures were likely present. The donor tested CMV seropositive, placing the donor among the 289 seropositive members of the cohort. A peripheral blood sample was collected from each donor, and TCR beta sequencing was performed on peripheral blood mononuclear cells. Genomic DNA was extracted from the blood cell samples with the Qiagen DNeasy Blood Extraction Kit. On this clone: Its binding antigen is unknown. No base quality information exists; no much larger clone differs at one position.

CDR1 is given as LGHNT and CDR2 as FRNRAP, both from the germline V gene. V lost 6 bases and J lost 5 bases; the stretch between them is 11 bases long. Spanning cysteine to phenylalanine, the CDR3 consists of 14 amino acids. Just CDR3 DNA is preserved here, 42 bases in frame from base 1. The library was built by means of the immunoSEQ multiplex PCR assay. The multiplex PCR relied on a mix of 60 forward primers for TCR Vbeta segments and 13 reverse primers for TCR Jbeta segments. The CDR3 region of rearranged TCR beta genes was amplified from genomic DNA by a multiplex PCR assay. The amplified TCR beta libraries were sequenced on the Illumina HiSeq System as 87-base-pair reads. The authors' pipeline ran thus. In a later analysis, roughly 80 million unique TCR beta chains were counted across the approximately 670 repertoires, and roughly 10 million of these chains were shared by at least two donors. Raw reads were error-corrected and collapsed into unique sequences by a nearest-neighbor algorithm in which closely related sequences were merged to remove PCR and sequencing errors. V, D and J gene segments were assigned by aligning CDR3 sequences to IMGT reference sequences. For a sequence to be retained, a match of at least six nucleotides was required to both a V gene segment and a J gene segment. A rearrangement was called productive if the CDR3 had no stop codons and remained in frame with V and J, and every other rearrangement was called non-productive. Following IMGT convention, CDR3 was defined as the stretch from the second conserved V-encoded cysteine up to the conserved J-encoded phenylalanine. The earlier analysis of about 590 of the donors excluded sequences that lacked an unambiguous match to a single V gene segment. An earlier analysis of several hundred of the donors called V segments functional above 56.7% productive rearrangements and segregating when the between-donor standard deviation exceeded 5%. To diagnose cytomegalovirus status from the catalog of TCR beta chain sequences, a statistical classification framework was built. A later analysis assigned V and J genes by comparing TCR nucleotide sequences with IMGT/GENE-DB human TR gene sequences. The TCRdist pipeline was used in a later analysis to assign CDR3 sequences and most-parsimonious VDJ recombination scenarios. In a later analysis, every TCR beta chain was defined by the combination of its CDR3 amino acid sequence and its V-gene family, and reads without a unique V-gene family were dropped. To address suspected cross-contamination and a sequencing artifact, a later analysis removed approximately 590 highly shared, low-generation-probability nucleotide sequences. In a later analysis, a clonal expansion index was calculated for each public chain from normalized within-repertoire ranks of inferred template counts. Generation probabilities in a later analysis came from a VDJ recombination model fitted to out-of-frame rearrangements, and those results were checked against IGoR. Hypergeometric tests were used in a later analysis to score TCR-TCR, TCR-HLA and TCR-CMV co-occurrence, with a repertoire-size bias correction applied to the TCR pairs. In a later analysis, false discovery rates were estimated by permuting HLA or CMV assignments 20 times. In a later analysis, co-occurring TCRs were grouped using DBSCAN, with TCRdist sequence similarity added in when clustering inside HLA-allele-positive subsets. Repertoires with fewer than 30,000 or more than 120,000 public chains, plus five repertoires with anomalous nucleotide sharing, were excluded from co-occurrence clustering. TCRdb limited this immuneACCESS table to in-frame rearrangements with V and J called. A share of clones is missing; checked studies link under half to unresolved V genes, and the rest is unexplained. Clonal size and the V and J genes are those of that table, whereas D and trimming came from the DNA. A total of around 100,000 clones appear in this sample, about four fifths of them only once. The ten biggest clones cover around a fifth of the sample.

What the authors observed across the whole study: According to a later analysis, most CMV-associated TCR beta chains appeared to be HLA-restricted, and the HLA associations seemed to be driven largely by CMV exposure. In vitro tests confirmed that a few of the cytomegalovirus-associated TCR beta chains recognize cytomegalovirus antigens. A later analysis found that TCR association rates varied across HLA loci, with DRB1 alleles showing the most associated TCRs and HLA-C alleles the fewest. The cohort was sequenced for TCR beta chains only, and without alpha or paired-chain data the features that could be detected were limited. Because counts were too low, roughly 18 rarely observed V segments, including chromosome 9 orphons, were left out of the earlier analysis of over 550 of the donors. In an earlier analysis of around 600 of the donors, most TCR beta V segments were observed in productive rearrangements about 90% or about 30% of the time, broadly matching IMGT annotations. A later analysis reported that several top co-occurrence clusters appeared linked to parvovirus B19, influenza, CMV and Epstein-Barr virus. A later genetic analysis reported fewer N-insertions in productive TCRs among donors in an Asian-associated ancestry cluster than the roughly 640-donor mean. The classifier was reported to diagnose cytomegalovirus status with high specificity and sensitivity in both the original and validation cohorts. It was suggested by the authors that the approach could potentially be generalized to other disease states and immunological phenotypes. Most TCR sequences were seen in very few donors, while some public TCRs were found in many individuals. In a later genetic analysis, a missense DCLRE1C variant was associated with V-gene and J-gene trimming of TCR beta chains, and the association was replicated in an independent cohort. Presence/absence analyses assumed roughly uniform sequencing depth across donors, an assumption that may not hold. Linkage disequilibrium might explain the correlated functional status among segregating V segments, but an unknown experimental factor could not be ruled out. In a later analysis, HLA-associated TCR beta chains were found to be more clonally expanded and to have lower generation probabilities than equally common non-associated chains. The 87-base-pair reads could not distinguish some IMGT-functional V segments, including TRBV6-2 and TRBV6-3, so those segments were excluded. A further reported finding was that TCR beta sequences accurately predicted the HLA-A and HLA-B alleles for most subjects in the first cohort. A group of highly shared sequence variants was considered likely to be a technical artifact of the sequencing pipeline. In a later analysis, over 15,000 TCR beta sequences were associated with specific HLA alleles at a false discovery rate of 0.05. Because some donors lacked HLA typing at each locus, the association tests relied only on the typed subset. For the cohort, immune exposure information was limited to CMV serostatus. When HLA alleles, especially DR and DQ, strongly co-occurred, TCR associations were difficult to assign to individual alleles. In the study, about 150 TCR beta chains were listed as associated with cytomegalovirus.

The chain couples TRBV12-5 to TRBJ2-6; the best D guess is TRBD1, with 6 bases matching. Sample: PBMCs. The TCR was taken from a man aged 25 to 40 in good health and CMV-seropositive. The CDR3 protein: CASGQGSRANVLTF. The sequence in DNA is TGTGCTAGTGGCCAGGGGTCGCGGGCCAACGTCCTGACTTTC.